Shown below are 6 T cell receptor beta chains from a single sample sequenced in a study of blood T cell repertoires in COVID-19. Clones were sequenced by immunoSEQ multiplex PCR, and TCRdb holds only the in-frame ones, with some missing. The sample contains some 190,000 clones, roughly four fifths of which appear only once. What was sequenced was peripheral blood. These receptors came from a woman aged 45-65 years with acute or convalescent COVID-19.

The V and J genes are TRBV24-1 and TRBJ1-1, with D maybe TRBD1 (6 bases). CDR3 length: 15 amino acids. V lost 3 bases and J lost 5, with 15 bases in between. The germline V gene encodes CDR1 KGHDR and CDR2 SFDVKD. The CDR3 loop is CATSDTTGSRTEAFF. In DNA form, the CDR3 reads TGTGCCACCAGTGATACGACAGGATCGAGAACTGAAGCTTTCTTT.

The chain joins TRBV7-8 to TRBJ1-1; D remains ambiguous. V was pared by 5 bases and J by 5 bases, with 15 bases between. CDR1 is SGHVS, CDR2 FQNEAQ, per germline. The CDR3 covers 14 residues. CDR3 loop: CASSPREGGTEAFF. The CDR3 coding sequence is TGTGCCAGCAGCCCCCGGGAGGGTGGAACTGAAGCTTTCTTT.

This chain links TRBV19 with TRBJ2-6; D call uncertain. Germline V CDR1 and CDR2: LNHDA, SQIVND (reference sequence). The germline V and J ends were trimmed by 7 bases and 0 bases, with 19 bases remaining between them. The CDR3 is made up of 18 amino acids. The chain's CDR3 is CASTDSQVLNSGANVLTF. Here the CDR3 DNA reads TGTGCCAGTACCGATTCCCAGGTACTTAACTCTGGGGCCAACGTCCTGACTTTC.

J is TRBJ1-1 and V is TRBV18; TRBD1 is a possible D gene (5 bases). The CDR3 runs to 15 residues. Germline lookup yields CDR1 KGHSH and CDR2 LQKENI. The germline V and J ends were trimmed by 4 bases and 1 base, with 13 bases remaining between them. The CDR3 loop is CASSLHGGENTEAFF. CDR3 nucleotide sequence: TGTGCCAGCTCACTACATGGGGGGGAGAACACTGAAGCTTTCTTT.

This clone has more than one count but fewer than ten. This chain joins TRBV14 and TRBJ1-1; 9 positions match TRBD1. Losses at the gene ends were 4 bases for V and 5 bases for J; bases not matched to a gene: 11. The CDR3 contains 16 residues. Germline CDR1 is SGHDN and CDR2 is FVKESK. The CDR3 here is CASSPSRGQGKTEAFF. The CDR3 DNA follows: TGTGCCAGCAGCCCTTCGAGGGGACAGGGAAAAACTGAAGCTTTCTTT.

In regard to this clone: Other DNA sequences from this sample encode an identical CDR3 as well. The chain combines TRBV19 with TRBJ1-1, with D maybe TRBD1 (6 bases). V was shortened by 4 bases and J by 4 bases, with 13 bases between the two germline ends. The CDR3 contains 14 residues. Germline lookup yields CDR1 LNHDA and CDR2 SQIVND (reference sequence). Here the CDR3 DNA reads TGTGCCAGTAGTACAGGGAGAGGGGGCACTGAAGCTTTCTTT. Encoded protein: CASSTGRGGTEAFF.